The rows below give T cell receptor beta chains drawn from one sample of a study of graft-versus-host responses after intestinal transplantation. Their cognate antigens are unknown. Generated by immunoSEQ multiplex PCR, the TCRdb table keeps only in-frame clones and is missing some. The data show tens of thousands of clones, with 90% to 95% seen just once and about 0.4% held by the top ten. The input for sequencing was unstimulated CD4+ T cells sorted from spleen or lymph node cells, taken before transplant. The receptors here all came from a human donor who was the organ donor for an intestinal transplant. Each CDR3 is given with its conserved first and last residue. The D gene is left open where the match is weak. Only some rows state a clone size, as once, few, many or a class for expanded clones.

TGTGCCAGCAGCCAAGGTAGTAGCAGAGAAAAACTGTTTTTT | CASSQGSSREKLFF | TRBJ1-4 | NA | TRBV4-2 | NA
TGTGCCAGCAGCCAACTGGGGCAGGGACGCTTTACTAACTATGGCTACACCTTC | CASSQLGQGRFTNYGYTF | TRBJ1-2 | NA | TRBV14 | NA
TGTGCCAGCAGCCCAAGAGCTGGGGGGCCGGATACGCAGTATTTT | CASSPRAGGPDTQYF | TRBJ2-3 | NA | TRBV9 | NA
TGTGCCATCAGTGAGTCGACTAGCGGGGAAATCTCCTACAATGAGCAGTTCTTC | CAISESTSGEISYNEQFF | TRBJ2-1 | NA | TRBV10-3 | TRBD2
TGTGCCAGCAGCGTAGCAGCGCAGAACACCGGGGAGCTGTTTTTT | CASSVAAQNTGELFF | TRBJ2-2 | NA | TRBV9 | NA
TGCGCCAGCAGCCCGGGGGCAGGGGTCCACTCTGGGGCCAACGTCCTGACTTTC | CASSPGAGVHSGANVLTF | TRBJ2-6 | NA | TRBV5-1 | NA
TGTGCCAGCAGCGGAGCCCTAGGGGACAGGTGGACGGAGACCCAGTACTTC | CASSGALGDRWTETQYF | TRBJ2-5 | NA | TRBV9 | TRBD1
TGTGCCAGCAGCAAATCCGTCGGGACAGCAAATCAGCCCCAGCATTTT | CASSKSVGTANQPQHF | TRBJ1-5 | NA | TRBV21-1 | NA
TGCGCCAGCAGCTGGGGGTCAGGGGGTCCCTCCTACGAGCAGTACTTC | CASSWGSGGPSYEQYF | TRBJ2-7 | NA | TRBV5-1 | TRBD1
TGTGCCAGCAGTGGGGGGGCGACGGGTTCCTACGAGCAGTACTTC | CASSGGATGSYEQYF | TRBJ2-7 | once | TRBV25-1 | NA
TGTGCTAGTGGTTCCCCGACCGAGAGGGGAAAGTACTTC | CASGSPTERGKYF | TRBJ2-7 | NA | TRBV12-5 | NA
TGTGCCAGCAGTACAGGGAAGGGGACTGAAGCTTTCTTT | CASSTGKGTEAFF | TRBJ1-1 | NA | TRBV2 | NA
TGTGCCAGTAGTATCGGAGCGGGGGGACCGGAGCAGTTCTTC | CASSIGAGGPEQFF | TRBJ2-1 | NA | TRBV19 | TRBD2
TGTGCCAGCAGCTCCTTGAGGGCCGGGGAGCTGTTTTTT | CASSSLRAGELFF | TRBJ2-2 | NA | TRBV11-3 | NA
TGTGCCAGTAGTATCGGGACCGCGGATCAGCCCCAGCATTTT | CASSIGTADQPQHF | TRBJ1-5 | NA | TRBV19 | NA
TGTGCCAGCAGCTTCCTAGCGGGGGTCACAGATACGCAGTATTTT | CASSFLAGVTDTQYF | TRBJ2-3 | NA | TRBV7-2 | TRBD2
TGCAGTGCCCGGGGGGGCACTGAAGCTTTCTTT | CSARGGTEAFF | TRBJ1-1 | NA | TRBV20-1 | NA
TGTGCCAGCAGCGTGACAGGGGGCGGTTATAATTCACCCCTCCACTTT | CASSVTGGGYNSPLHF | TRBJ1-6 | NA | TRBV5-8 | TRBD1
TGTGCCAGTAGTATTGGACGGTACGAAGCGACCCAGTACTTC | CASSIGRYEATQYF | TRBJ2-5 | NA | TRBV19 | NA
TGTGCCAGCCACGGACAGGCTAATTCACCCCTCCACTTT | CASHGQANSPLHF | TRBJ1-6 | once | TRBV6-1 | TRBD1
TGCGCCAGCAGCGATACCAGGGGCGTTGAGACCCAGTACTTC | CASSDTRGVETQYF | TRBJ2-5 | NA | TRBV5-1 | NA
TGTGCCACCAAAGGACCAGGCGGCTCCTACAATGAGCAGTTCTTC | CATKGPGGSYNEQFF | TRBJ2-1 | NA | TRBV2 | NA
TGTGCCAGCAGCTACGGACTAGCGGGGGGGCTGGGGGAGCAGTTCTTC | CASSYGLAGGLGEQFF | TRBJ2-1 | NA | TRBV11-3 | TRBD2
TGCGCCAGCAGCCAAGAAGGTTTCCTTCAGCCCCAGCATTTT | CASSQEGFLQPQHF | TRBJ1-5 | NA | TRBV4-1 | NA
TGTGCCAGCAGCCAAGAGAAGCGGGGGGGCCTCGCCCGCGAGCAGTACTTC | CASSQEKRGGLAREQYF | TRBJ2-7 | NA | TRBV14 | TRBD2
TGTGCCAGCAGCTTAATAGGGGAGCTGTTTTTT | CASSLIGELFF | TRBJ2-2 | NA | TRBV7-2 | NA
TGTGCCAGCAGCTCCGGAGGAGATACGCAGTATTTT | CASSSGGDTQYF | TRBJ2-3 | NA | TRBV7-2 | NA
TGTGCCAGCAGTCCACAGGGAAGGAGCTATGGCTACACCTTC | CASSPQGRSYGYTF | TRBJ1-2 | NA | TRBV28 | NA
TGCGCCAGCAGCCCCCAAACTAGCGGGGGGGGCGAAGAGACCCAGTACTTC | CASSPQTSGGGEETQYF | TRBJ2-5 | NA | TRBV5-1 | TRBD2
TGCGCCAGCAGCTTGGGGCGGACTAGCGGGCTTGAGCAGTTCTTC | CASSLGRTSGLEQFF | TRBJ2-1 | once | TRBV5-1 | TRBD2
TGCGCCAGCAGCCAACGGACAGGGTACCTCAATGAGCAGTTCTTC | CASSQRTGYLNEQFF | TRBJ2-1 | NA | TRBV4-3 | TRBD1
TGTGCCAGCAGCTTAGGGGGAAAATACAATGAGCAGTTCTTC | CASSLGGKYNEQFF | TRBJ2-1 | NA | TRBV7-2 | NA
TGTGCCAGCAGCTTGAAGACAGGGTTGGGCACTGAAGCTTTCTTT | CASSLKTGLGTEAFF | TRBJ1-1 | NA | TRBV7-2 | TRBD1
TGTGCCAGCAGCACAGCAGGTGGCTACACCTTC | CASSTAGGYTF | TRBJ1-2 | NA | TRBV21-1 | NA
TGCGCCAGCAGGGGGACAGGGTCCACTGAAGCTTTCTTT | CASRGTGSTEAFF | TRBJ1-1 | NA | TRBV5-1 | TRBD1
TGTGCCAGCACCTGGGACTACTCATCGAAGAACACCGGGGAGCTGTTTTTT | CASTWDYSSKNTGELFF | TRBJ2-2 | NA | TRBV2 | TRBD2
TGTGCCAGCAGTGAGAGAGCGCTCCAAGAGACCCAGTACTTC | CASSERALQETQYF | TRBJ2-5 | NA | TRBV2 | NA
TGCAGCGTACAGGACAGGGCCGGGACCCATCGGGCCAAAAACATTCAGTACTTC | CSVQDRAGTHRAKNIQYF | TRBJ2-4 | NA | TRBV29-1 | TRBD1
TGTGCCAGCAGTTATATTGGTCGGGTGGGCGGGGAGCTGTTTTTT | CASSYIGRVGGELFF | TRBJ2-2 | NA | TRBV6-7 | NA